The present T cell receptor beta chain was sequenced within a study of somatic mutations in cytotoxic T cells in rheumatoid arthritis. For the study at large: Patient blood, which was peripheral blood collected as 30 ml EDTA, was drawn right after diagnosis and before any treatment started. General study results and limits: Per patient, the largest CD8+ clone was found to exceed 20% of CD8+ cells in about an eighth of the roughly 60 cases.

TCRdb's copy holds only in-frame clones and misses some; the assay was immunoSEQ multiplex PCR. The table records approximately 16,000 clones, 55% to 85% of them present only once. On this clone: As yet, its antigen is unknown.

The sequence was collected from an adult with rheumatoid arthritis. Sequenced sample: CD8+ T cells sorted from blood.

CDR3 region: CASSQDRGLGEQFF. The DNA of the CDR3 is TGCGCCAGCAGCCAAGACAGGGGGCTCGGTGAGCAGTTCTTC. V is TRBV4-1 and J is TRBJ2-1; 8 nucleotides agree with TRBD1. Germline trimming cut 0 bases from V and 9 bases from J; bases unmatched to any gene: 4. Germline CDR1 reads MGHRA; CDR2 reads YSYEKL. This CDR3 has 14 amino acids.